This T cell receptor (beta chain) was recovered during a study of cytomegalovirus exposure and HLA in healthy donors. The PCR ran on 60 Vbeta and 13 Jbeta primers. Repertoires were generated with immunoSEQ multiplex PCR, while TCRdb's copy carries only in-frame clones and drops some. The top ten hold approximately 0.25% of the sample, which has under 200,000 clones, roughly 83% seen once. To note about this clone: Its antigen is not identified.

The CDR3 runs to 14 residues. Germline V gives CDR1 SQVTM, CDR2 ANQGSEA. Trimming took off 4 bases at V and 2 bases at J, with 15 bases between the two ends. Study observations and caveats: As a later analysis revealed, the rate of TCR association differed by HLA locus, with DRB1 most and HLA-C fewest. Some highly shared sequence variants likely arose as a pipeline artifact. CMV serostatus was the only recorded immune exposure for donors.

The chain carries TRBV29-1 and TRBJ2-7, with D possibly being TRBD1 (5 bases). This TCR was sampled from a boy between 10 and 17 years old in good health and CMV-seronegative. Sequencing input: PBMCs. The CDR3 bases are TGCAGCGTTGGGCCCAGACAGCGACCCTACGAGCAGTACTTC. Protein sequence: CSVGPRQRPYEQYF.